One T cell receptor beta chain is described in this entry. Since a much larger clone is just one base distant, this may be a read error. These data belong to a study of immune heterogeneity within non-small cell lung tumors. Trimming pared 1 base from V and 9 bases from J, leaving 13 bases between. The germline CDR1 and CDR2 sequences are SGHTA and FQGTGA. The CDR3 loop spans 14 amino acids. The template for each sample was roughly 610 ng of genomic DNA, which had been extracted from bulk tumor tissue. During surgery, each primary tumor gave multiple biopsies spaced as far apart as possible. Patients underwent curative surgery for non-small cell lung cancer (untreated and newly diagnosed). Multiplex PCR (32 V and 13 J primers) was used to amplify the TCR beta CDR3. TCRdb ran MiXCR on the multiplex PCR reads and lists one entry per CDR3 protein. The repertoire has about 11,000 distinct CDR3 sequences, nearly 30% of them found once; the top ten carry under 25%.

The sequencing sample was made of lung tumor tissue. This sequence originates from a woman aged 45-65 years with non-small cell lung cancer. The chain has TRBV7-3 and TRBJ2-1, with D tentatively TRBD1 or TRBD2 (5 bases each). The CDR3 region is CASSLKELGREQFF. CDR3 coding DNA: TGTGCCAGCAGCTTAAAGGAGTTGGGACGTGAGCAGTTCTTC.